This T cell receptor (beta chain) was recorded in a study of cytomegalovirus exposure and HLA in healthy donors. Primers: 60 Vbeta forward and 13 Jbeta reverse. Libraries were prepared by immunoSEQ multiplex PCR; TCRdb keeps only in-frame clonotypes and omits some of them. The ten top clones account for under 2.5%, within a sample of 150,000 or so clones. The V end was cut by 0 bases, the J end by 2 bases, with 9 bases between. The CDR3 totals 14 residues. CDR1 is SGDLS and CDR2 is YYNGEE in the germline V gene. The origin of this receptor is a man in his thirties or forties in good health and CMV-seronegative. Sequenced material: PBMCs. The chain carries TRBV9 and TRBJ2-7, with D possibly matching TRBD2 (5 bases). The CDR3 spells CASSVGRATYEQYF. The CDR3 nucleotides read TGTGCCAGCAGCGTAGGGCGGGCGACCTACGAGCAGTACTTC.